In this sample, the clone carrying this TCR beta chain turned up many times. Its antigen remains unidentified. The data belong to a study of T cell repertoires in cytomegalovirus infection. Study at large: Public signatures in TCR beta pointed to CMV infection and matching HLA type.

TCRdb passed the reads through MiXCR, listing each CDR3 protein once. Here the sample spans about 320,000 distinct CDR3 sequences, around 9.5% being singletons. The study, taken as a whole, reports: Within the response measured ex vivo, HLA-C-restricted CMV-specific TCR beta clonotypes were dominant. Public TCR beta family frequency separated CMV-and-HLA carriers, including in an independent cohort.

This sequence originates from a human donor in good health (CMV status not recorded). Some clones in this sample may be carry-over from other donors' samples. Material: PBMCs.

CDR3 sequence (DNA): TGTGCCAGCAGAAGAGCGGGCAATCAGCCCCAGCATTTT. Translating it yields CASRRAGNQPQHF. V usage is TRBV12-3 or TRBV12-4 and J usage is TRBJ1-5; D not certain. The CDR3 consists of 13 residues. Trimming stripped 6 bases from V and 2 bases from J, with 8 bases between.